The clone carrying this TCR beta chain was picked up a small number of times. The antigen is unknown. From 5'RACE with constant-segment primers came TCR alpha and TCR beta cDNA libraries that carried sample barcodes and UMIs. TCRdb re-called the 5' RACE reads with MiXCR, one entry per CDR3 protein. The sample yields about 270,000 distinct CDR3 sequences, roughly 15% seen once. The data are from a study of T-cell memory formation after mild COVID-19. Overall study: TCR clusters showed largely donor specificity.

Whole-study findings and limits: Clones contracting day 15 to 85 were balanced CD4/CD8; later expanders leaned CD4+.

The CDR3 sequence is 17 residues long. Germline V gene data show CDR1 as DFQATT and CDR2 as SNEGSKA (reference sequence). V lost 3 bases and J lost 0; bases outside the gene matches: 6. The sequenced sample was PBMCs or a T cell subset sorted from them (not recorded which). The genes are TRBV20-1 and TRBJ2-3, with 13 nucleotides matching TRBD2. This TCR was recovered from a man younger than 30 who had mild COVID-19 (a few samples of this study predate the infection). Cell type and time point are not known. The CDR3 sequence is CSASGGLAGSSTDTQYF. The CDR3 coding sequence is TGCAGTGCTAGTGGGGGACTAGCGGGATCTAGCACAGATACGCAGTATTTT.